One and the same sample provided the 8 T cell receptor beta chains below, sequenced in a study of long-term antiretroviral therapy in people with HIV. They ran version v3.0 of the immunoSEQ assay at survey level. Profiling relied on immunoSEQ multiplex PCR, and the TCRdb table lists in-frame clones only, not all of them. Of around 29,000 clones in the sample, 85% to 95% are singletons; the top ten hold approximately 3%. The material sequenced was unsorted PBMCs, taken 5.3 years after starting antiretroviral therapy. The source is a man in his fifties or sixties with HIV.

The chain joins TRBV27 to TRBJ1-1; no reliable D call. V lost 0 bases to trimming and J lost 1 base, with 9 bases between them. CDR1 MNHEY and CDR2 SMNVEV come from the germline V gene (reference sequence). This CDR3 has 15 residues. The CDR3 coding sequence is TGTGCCAGCAGTTTATCTTCCGGGCAGAACACTGAAGCTTTCTTT. Its translation is CASSLSSGQNTEAFF.

The chain recombines TRBV6-5 with TRBJ2-3; TRBD2 aligns across 9 bases. Germline trimming cut 4 bases from V and 2 bases from J; bases unmatched to any gene: 7. The V gene's germline CDR1 is MNHEY and CDR2 SVGAGI. This CDR3 has 16 amino acids. This chain's CDR3 is CASSFRAGGDTDTQYF. Here the CDR3 DNA reads TGTGCCAGCAGTTTTAGAGCGGGGGGTGACACAGATACGCAGTATTTT.

The chain couples TRBV4-2 to TRBJ1-4; a weak D match, TRBD1 (6 bases). In germline, CDR1 is LGHNA, CDR2 YNFKEQ. The CDR3 covers 16 residues. V lost 0 bases to trimming and J lost 7 bases, with 15 bases between them. In DNA form, the CDR3 reads TGTGCCAGCAGCCAAGATTACAGGGTAGGTCGTGAAAAACTGTTTTTT. Protein sequence: CASSQDYRVGREKLFF.

This chain uses TRBV27 with TRBJ1-1; D remains unclear. This CDR3 has 13 residues. CDR1 and CDR2 (germline): MNHEY, SMNVEV (reference sequence). V was cut by 4 bases and J by 1 base, with 7 bases left in between. CDR3 residues: CASSWGGNTEAFF. CDR3 bases: TGTGCCAGCAGTTGGGGTGGGAACACTGAAGCTTTCTTT.

The chain links TRBV28 to TRBJ2-1, with D perhaps TRBD1 or TRBD2 (5 bases each). Trimming shortened V by 7 bases and J by 2 bases, and 15 bases separated the two germline ends. This CDR3 contains 15 residues. Germline values: CDR1 MDHEN, CDR2 SYDVKM. The CDR3 DNA reads as TGTGCCAGCACCCCCCGGGGCCAGCCCTACAATGAGCAGTTCTTC. It is translated as CASTPRGQPYNEQFF.

The chain combines TRBV5-4 with TRBJ2-7, with 7 bases matching TRBD1. Germline V gene lookup returns CDR1 SGHNT and CDR2 YYREEE (reference sequence). Trimming took 0 bases from V and 1 from J; bases not matched to a gene: 13. The CDR3 totals 18 residues. CDR3: CASSLGGFRTGPSYEQYF. The CDR3 nucleotides are TGTGCCAGCAGCTTGGGGGGGTTCAGGACAGGACCTTCCTACGAGCAGTACTTC.

The chain is built from TRBV5-1 and TRBJ1-5, with TRBD1 matching over 7 bases. The trim removed 2 bases at V and 1 base at J, leaving 6 bases unmatched. The CDR3 runs 16 residues. Looked up from germline, CDR1 is SGHRS and CDR2 is YFSETQ. This chain's CDR3 is CASSLSGGSSNQPQHF. CDR3 in DNA: TGCGCCAGCAGCTTATCAGGGGGGTCGAGCAATCAGCCCCAGCATTTT.

The chain links TRBV4-1 to TRBJ2-1; D ambiguous. The CDR3 has 13 amino acids. CDR1 and CDR2 (germline): MGHRA, YSYEKL. V lost 1 base to trimming and J lost 3 bases, with 4 bases between them. CDR3: CASSQVLYNEQFF. CDR3 nucleotides: TGCGCCAGCAGCCAAGTACTCTACAATGAGCAGTTCTTC.